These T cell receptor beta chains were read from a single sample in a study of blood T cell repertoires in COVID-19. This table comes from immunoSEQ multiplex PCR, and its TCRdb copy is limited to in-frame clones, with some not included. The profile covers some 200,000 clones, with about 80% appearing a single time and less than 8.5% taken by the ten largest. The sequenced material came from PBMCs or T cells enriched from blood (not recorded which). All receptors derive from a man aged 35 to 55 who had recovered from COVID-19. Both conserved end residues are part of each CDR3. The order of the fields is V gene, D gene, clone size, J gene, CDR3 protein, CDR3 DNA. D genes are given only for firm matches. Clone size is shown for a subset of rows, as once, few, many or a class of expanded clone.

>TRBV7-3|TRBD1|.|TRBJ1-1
CASSQHATTGKAFF
TGTGCCAGCAGCCAGCACGCCACGACAGGGAAAGCTTTCTTT
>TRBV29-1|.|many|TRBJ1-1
CSVHTGTNTEAFF
TGCAGCGTTCACACAGGGACGAACACTGAAGCTTTCTTT
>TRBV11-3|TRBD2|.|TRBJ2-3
CASSLFGGDTDTQYF
TGTGCCAGCAGCCTGTTTGGGGGGGACACAGATACGCAGTATTTT
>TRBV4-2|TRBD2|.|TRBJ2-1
CASSPEAAGGSYNEQFF
TGTGCCAGCAGCCCCGAGGCTGCGGGGGGATCCTACAATGAGCAGTTCTTC
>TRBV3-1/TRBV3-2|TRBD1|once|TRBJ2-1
CASSPTGQGNREQFF
TGTGCCAGCAGCCCAACGGGACAGGGGAATCGTGAGCAGTTCTTC
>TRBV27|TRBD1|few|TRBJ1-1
CASTVRGRGDTEAFF
TGTGCCAGCACCGTGAGGGGGCGTGGGGACACTGAAGCTTTCTTT
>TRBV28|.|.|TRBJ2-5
CASSFAPGDQETQYF
TGTGCCAGCAGTTTCGCCCCAGGGGACCAAGAGACCCAGTACTTC
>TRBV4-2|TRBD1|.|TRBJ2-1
CASSLDRGAGEQFF
TGTGCCAGCAGCCTGGACAGGGGGGCCGGTGAGCAGTTCTTC
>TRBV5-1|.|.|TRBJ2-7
CASSLEAGAYEQYF
TGCGCCAGCAGCTTGGAAGCCGGGGCCTACGAGCAGTACTTC
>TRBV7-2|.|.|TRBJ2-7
CASSRDISYEQYF
TGTGCCAGCAGCCGGGACATCTCCTACGAGCAGTACTTC
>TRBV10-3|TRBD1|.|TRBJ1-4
CAISPGQGLWNEKLFF
TGTGCCATCAGTCCGGGACAGGGGTTATGGAATGAAAAACTGTTTTTT
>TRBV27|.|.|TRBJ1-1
CASSLSPMNTEAFF
TGTGCCAGCAGTTTATCCCCCATGAACACTGAAGCTTTCTTT
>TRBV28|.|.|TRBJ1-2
CASSSDDAGNGYTF
TGTGCCAGCAGTTCGGATGATGCAGGGAATGGCTACACCTTC
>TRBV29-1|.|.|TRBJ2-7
CSVETGTYEQYF
TGCAGCGTTGAAACAGGAACCTACGAGCAGTACTTC
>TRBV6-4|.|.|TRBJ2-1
CASSEGTLKQFF
TGTGCCAGCAGTGAAGGGACTTTAAAGCAGTTCTTC
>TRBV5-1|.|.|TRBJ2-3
CASSSRGGPTDTQYF
TGCGCCAGCAGCTCCCGAGGGGGACCCACAGATACGCAGTATTTT
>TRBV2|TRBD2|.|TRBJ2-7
CASRPFTSGGTYEQYF
TGTGCCAGCAGGCCCTTTACTAGCGGGGGGACCTACGAGCAGTACTTC
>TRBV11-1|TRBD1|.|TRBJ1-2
CASSPGTAFNYGYTF
TGTGCCAGCAGCCCGGGGACAGCCTTTAACTATGGCTACACCTTC
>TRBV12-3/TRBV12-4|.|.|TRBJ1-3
CASSLFGGNTIYF
TGTGCCAGCAGTTTATTCGGTGGAAACACCATATATTTT
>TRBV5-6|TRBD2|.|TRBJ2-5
CASSEMRLAGGSGTQYF
TGTGCCAGCAGCGAAATGAGACTAGCGGGGGGGTCCGGGACCCAGTACTTC
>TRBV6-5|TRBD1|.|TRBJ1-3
CASRHNRGPGNTIYF
TGTGCCAGCAGACATAACAGGGGGCCGGGAAACACCATATATTTT
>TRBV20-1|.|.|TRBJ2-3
CSNSRSDTQYF
TGCAGTAACTCCCGGTCGGATACGCAGTATTTT
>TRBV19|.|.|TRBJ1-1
CASSNPVNTEAFF
TGTGCCAGTAGTAATCCGGTGAACACTGAAGCTTTCTTT
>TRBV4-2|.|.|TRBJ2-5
CASSQNTGFRETQYF
TGTGCCAGCAGCCAAAATACAGGATTCCGGGAGACCCAGTACTTC
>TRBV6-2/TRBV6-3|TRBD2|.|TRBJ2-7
CASSFSQAGGPYEQYF
TGTGCCAGCAGTTTCTCCCAAGCGGGGGGACCCTACGAGCAGTACTTC
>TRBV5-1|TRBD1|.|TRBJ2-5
CASSLLGTGEETQYF
TGCGCCAGCAGCTTGTTAGGGACAGGTGAGGAGACCCAGTACTTC
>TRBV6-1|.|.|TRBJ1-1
CASSEAVGGNTEAFF
TGTGCCAGCAGTGAAGCAGTGGGGGGGAACACTGAAGCTTTCTTT
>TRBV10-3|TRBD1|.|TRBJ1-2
CAISGDLDRALASANYGYTF
TGTGCCATCAGTGGGGACCTGGACAGGGCGCTCGCTTCTGCTAACTATGGCTACACCTTC
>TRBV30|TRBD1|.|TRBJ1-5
CAWSVMTGLNQPQHF
TGTGCCTGGAGTGTAATGACAGGGCTAAATCAGCCCCAGCATTTT
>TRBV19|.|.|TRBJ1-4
CASSIGRSNEKLFF
TGTGCCAGTAGTATCGGTAGGAGTAATGAAAAACTGTTTTTT
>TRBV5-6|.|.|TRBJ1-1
CASSGFYRDTEAFF
TGTGCCAGCAGCGGTTTTTACAGGGACACTGAAGCTTTCTTT
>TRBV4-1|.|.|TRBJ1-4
CASSPFPTTTTNEKLFF
TGCGCCAGCAGCCCGTTCCCCACTACTACAACTAATGAAAAACTGTTTTTT
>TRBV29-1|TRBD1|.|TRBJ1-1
CSVKIQGPRGTEAFF
TGCAGCGTCAAAATACAGGGGCCACGGGGCACTGAAGCTTTCTTT
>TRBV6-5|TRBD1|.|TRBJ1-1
CASKDRVGAFF
TGTGCCAGCAAGGACAGGGTAGGAGCTTTCTTT
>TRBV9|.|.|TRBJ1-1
CASSALAGLRNTEAFF
TGTGCCAGCAGCGCCCTAGCGGGCCTGCGGAACACTGAAGCTTTCTTT
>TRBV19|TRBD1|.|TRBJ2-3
CASRRRTGTGIENTQYF
TGTGCCAGTAGAAGGCGGACCGGGACAGGGATCGAGAATACGCAGTATTTT
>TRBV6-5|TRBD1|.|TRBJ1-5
CASRTGGITAQHF
TGTGCCAGTAGGACAGGGGGGATCACGGCCCAGCATTTT
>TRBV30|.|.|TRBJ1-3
CAWKILKSSGNTIYF
TGTGCCTGGAAAATACTCAAGAGCTCTGGAAACACCATATATTTT
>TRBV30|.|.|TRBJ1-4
CAWSPTAPNEKLFF
TGTGCCTGGAGTCCGACAGCACCTAATGAAAAACTGTTTTTT
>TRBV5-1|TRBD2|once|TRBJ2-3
CASSLERGGTDTQYF
TGCGCCAGCAGCCTCGAGCGGGGGGGCACAGATACGCAGTATTTT
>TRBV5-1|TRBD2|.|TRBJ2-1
CASSLGAGDYNEQFF
TGCGCCAGCAGCTTGGGTGCGGGGGACTACAATGAGCAGTTCTTC
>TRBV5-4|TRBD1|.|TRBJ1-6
CASSLPVQGTNSPLHF
TGTGCCAGCAGCTTACCCGTACAGGGGACAAATTCACCCCTCCACTTT
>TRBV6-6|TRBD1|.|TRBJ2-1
CASSPRDRGGEQFF
TGTGCCAGCAGTCCCCGCGACAGGGGCGGAGAGCAGTTCTTC
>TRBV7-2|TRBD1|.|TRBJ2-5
CASSLFEDRVGETQYF
TGTGCCAGCAGCTTATTCGAGGACAGGGTGGGGGAGACCCAGTACTTC
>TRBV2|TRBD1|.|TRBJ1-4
CASSSGGQTNEKLFF
TGTGCCAGCAGCTCAGGGGGACAAACTAATGAAAAACTGTTTTTT
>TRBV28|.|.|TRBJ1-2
CASMARRRGYGYTF
TGTGCCAGTATGGCTCGTCGTCGGGGCTATGGCTACACCTTC
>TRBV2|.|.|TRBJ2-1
CASSEQGWGRDEQFF
TGTGCCAGCAGTGAACAGGGGTGGGGAAGAGATGAGCAGTTCTTC
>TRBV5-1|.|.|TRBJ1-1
CASSSRDTLNTEAFF
TGCGCCAGCAGCTCCAGGGACACCTTGAACACTGAAGCTTTCTTT
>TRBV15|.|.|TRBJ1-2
CATSRGGTTGYGYTF
TGTGCCACCAGCAGGGGCGGGACCACAGGATATGGCTACACCTTC
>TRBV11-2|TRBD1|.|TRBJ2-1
CASSLRGQGASDEQFF
TGTGCCAGCAGCTTGAGGGGACAGGGGGCCTCCGATGAGCAGTTCTTC
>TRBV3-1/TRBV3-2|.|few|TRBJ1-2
CASSQGWEGYTF
TGTGCCAGCAGCCAAGGGTGGGAGGGCTACACCTTC
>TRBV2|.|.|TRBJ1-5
CASSASPGSNQPQHF
TGTGCCAGCAGTGCGTCACCGGGAAGCAATCAGCCCCAGCATTTT
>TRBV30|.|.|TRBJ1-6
CACPSTGPSYNSPLHF
TGTGCCTGCCCCTCGACAGGTCCCTCCTATAATTCACCCCTCCACTTT
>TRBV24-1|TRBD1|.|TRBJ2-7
CATSDSKDRRSSYEQYF
TGTGCCACCAGTGACTCAAAGGACAGGCGCAGCTCCTACGAGCAGTACTTC
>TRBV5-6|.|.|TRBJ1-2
CASSPGTGFNYGYTF
TGTGCCAGCAGCCCTGGTACCGGGTTCAACTATGGCTACACCTTC
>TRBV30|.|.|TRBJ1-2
CAWRSGPNGYTF
TGTGCCTGGAGGTCAGGGCCCAATGGCTACACCTTC
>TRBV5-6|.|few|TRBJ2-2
CASSFPRDTITGELFF
TGTGCCAGCAGCTTCCCCCGGGACACTATAACCGGGGAGCTGTTTTTT
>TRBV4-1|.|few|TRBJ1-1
CASSRGENTEAFF
TGCGCCAGCAGCCGAGGCGAGAACACTGAAGCTTTCTTT
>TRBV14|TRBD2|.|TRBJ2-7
CASSRGTSGVYEQYF
TGTGCCAGCAGCCGCGGGACTAGCGGGGTCTACGAGCAGTACTTC
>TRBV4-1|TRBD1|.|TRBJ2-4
CASSQEGQGENIQYF
TGCGCCAGCAGCCAAGAAGGACAGGGGGAAAACATTCAGTACTTC